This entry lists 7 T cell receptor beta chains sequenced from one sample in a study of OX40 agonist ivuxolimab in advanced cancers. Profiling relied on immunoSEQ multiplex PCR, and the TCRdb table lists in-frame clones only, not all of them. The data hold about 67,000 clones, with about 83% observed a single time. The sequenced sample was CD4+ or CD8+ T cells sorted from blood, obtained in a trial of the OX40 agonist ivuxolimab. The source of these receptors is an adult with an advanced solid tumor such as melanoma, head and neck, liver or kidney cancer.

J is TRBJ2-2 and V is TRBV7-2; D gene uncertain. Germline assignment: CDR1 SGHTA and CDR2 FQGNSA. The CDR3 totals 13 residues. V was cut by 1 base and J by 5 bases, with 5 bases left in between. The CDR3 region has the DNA TGTGCCAGCAGCTTAGGGCAGACCGGGGAGCTGTTTTTT. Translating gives CASSLGQTGELFF.

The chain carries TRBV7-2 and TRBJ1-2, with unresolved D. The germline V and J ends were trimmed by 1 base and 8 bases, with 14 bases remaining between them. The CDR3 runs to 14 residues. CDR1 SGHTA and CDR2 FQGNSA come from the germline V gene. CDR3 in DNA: TGTGCCAGCAGCTTAGTGACCGGTCGCTCGGGCTACACCTTC. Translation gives CASSLVTGRSGYTF.

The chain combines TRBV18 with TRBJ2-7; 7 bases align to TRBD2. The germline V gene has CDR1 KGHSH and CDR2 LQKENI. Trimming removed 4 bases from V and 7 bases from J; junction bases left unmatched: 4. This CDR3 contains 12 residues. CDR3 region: CASSLGEGEQYF. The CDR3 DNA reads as TGTGCCAGCTCACTTGGGGAGGGGGAGCAGTACTTC.

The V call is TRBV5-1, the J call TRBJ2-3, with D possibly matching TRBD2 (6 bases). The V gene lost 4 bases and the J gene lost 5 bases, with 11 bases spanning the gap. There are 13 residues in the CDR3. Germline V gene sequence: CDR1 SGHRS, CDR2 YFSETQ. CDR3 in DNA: TGCGCCAGCAGCGCGGAGGGAGTAGATACGCAGTATTTT. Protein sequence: CASSAEGVDTQYF.

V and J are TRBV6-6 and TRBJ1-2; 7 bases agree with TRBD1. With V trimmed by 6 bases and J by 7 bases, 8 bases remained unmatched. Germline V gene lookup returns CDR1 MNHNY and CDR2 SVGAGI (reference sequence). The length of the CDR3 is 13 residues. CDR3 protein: CASSPPDRVGYTF. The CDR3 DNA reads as TGTGCCAGCAGCCCCCCCGACAGGGTTGGCTACACCTTC.

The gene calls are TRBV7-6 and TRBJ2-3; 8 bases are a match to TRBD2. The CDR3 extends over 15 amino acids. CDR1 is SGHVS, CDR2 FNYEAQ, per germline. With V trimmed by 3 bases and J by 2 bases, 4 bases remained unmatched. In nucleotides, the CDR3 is TGTGCCAGCAGCTTCGGCGGGGGGAACACAGATACGCAGTATTTT. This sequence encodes CASSFGGGNTDTQYF.

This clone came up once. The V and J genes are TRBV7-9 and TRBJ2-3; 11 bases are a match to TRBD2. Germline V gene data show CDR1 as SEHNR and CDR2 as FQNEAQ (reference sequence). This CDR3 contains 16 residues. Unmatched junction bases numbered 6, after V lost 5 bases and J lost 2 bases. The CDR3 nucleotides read TGTGCCAGCAGCCTTAGACTAGCGGGGAACACAGATACGCAGTATTTT. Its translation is CASSLRLAGNTDTQYF.